A single sample is the source of the 27 T cell receptor beta chains below, sequenced in a study of cytomegalovirus exposure and HLA in healthy donors. Assay: immunoSEQ multiplex PCR; the TCRdb copy retains only in-frame clones and omits some. This table holds 250,000 to 400,000 clones, approximately 85% found once. The source material was PBMCs. The receptor source for this set is a man aged 25-45 years in good health and CMV-seronegative.

V and J are TRBV11-2 and TRBJ2-3; the match to TRBD2 covers 7 bases. Trimming cost V 2 bases and J 1 base; bases outside gene matches: 12. This CDR3 is built from 18 residues. Germline V gene data show CDR1 as SGHAT and CDR2 as FQNNGV. CDR3 sequence reads: CASSLPLSGGGGTDTQYF. CDR3 coding DNA: TGTGCCAGCAGCTTACCCCTCAGTGGGGGGGGTGGCACAGATACGCAGTATTTT.

This sequence joins TRBV18 and TRBJ2-3; 9 positions match TRBD2. CDR3 length equals 15 residues. Germline loops: CDR1 KGHSH, CDR2 LQKENI. V was clipped by 4 bases and J by 3 bases; unmatched bases: 5. The CDR3 nucleotides read TGTGCCAGCTCACGAGCGGGGGGCTTTACAGATACGCAGTATTTT. Its translation is CASSRAGGFTDTQYF.

V usage is TRBV7-9 and J usage is TRBJ1-2; D might be TRBD1 (5 bases). This CDR3 spans 12 amino acids. V was shortened by 2 bases and J by 7 bases, with 8 bases between the two germline ends. The germline gives CDR1 SEHNR, CDR2 FQNEAQ (reference sequence). The CDR3 DNA reads TGTGCCAGCAGCTTATCCGGGGGTGGCTACACCTTC. Translating gives CASSLSGGGYTF.

The chain joins TRBV7-6 to TRBJ1-3; D gene uncertain. This CDR3 comprises 17 residues. The V end was cut by 3 bases, the J end by 0 bases, with 15 bases between. The germline V gene encodes CDR1 SGHVS and CDR2 FNYEAQ. The CDR3 loop reads CASSFTWAGPSGNTIYF. CDR3 bases: TGTGCCAGCAGCTTCACGTGGGCAGGCCCCTCTGGAAACACCATATATTTT.

The CDR3 here is CASRLAGTYNEQFF. CDR3 nucleotide sequence: TGTGCCAGCAGACTAGCGGGGACCTACAATGAGCAGTTCTTC. The genes are TRBV11-2 and TRBJ2-1, with TRBD2 identical over 10 bases. Germline V gene sequence: CDR1 SGHAT, CDR2 FQNNGV. Unmatched junction bases numbered 1, after V lost 6 bases and J lost 2 bases. This CDR3 has 14 residues.

The chain has TRBV19 and TRBJ1-5; TRBD1 matches 11 bases. Looked up from germline, CDR1 is LNHDA and CDR2 is SQIVND (reference sequence). This CDR3 spans 14 amino acids. The V segment lost 5 bases and the J segment 9 bases; nucleotides outside the gene matches: 6. CDR3 sequence: CASSSDRGQGPQHF. CDR3 sequence (DNA): TGTGCCAGTAGTTCGGACAGGGGGCAGGGGCCCCAGCATTTT. Together with reference TRBV19 and TRBJ1-5, the CDR3 gives the full variable domain: DGGITQSPKYLFRKEGQNVTLSCEQNLNHDAMYWYRQDPGQGLRLIYYSQIVNDFQKGDIAEGYSVSREKKESFPLTVTSAQKNPTAFYLCASSSDRGQGPQHFGDGTRLSIL.

This clone was seen just once. The chain employs TRBV7-2 and TRBJ2-7; 8 bases are shared with TRBD1. The germline gives CDR1 SGHTA, CDR2 FQGNSA. V shed 5 bases, J shed 7 bases, and the junction held 19 bases outside the gene matches. CDR3 size: 17 residues. In nucleotides, the CDR3 is TGTGCCAGCAGCAAACAATACGGACAGGGAGGACAGCGGGAGCAGTACTTC. It codes for CASSKQYGQGGQREQYF.

The V gene is TRBV5-6, the J gene TRBJ1-1; 9 bases fit TRBD1. The CDR3 extends over 15 amino acids. Germline trimming cut 6 bases from V and 1 base from J; bases unmatched to any gene: 7. The germline gives CDR1 SGHDT, CDR2 YYEEEE. The CDR3 DNA reads TGTGCCAGCACCCCCGGGACAGGGAGGAACACTGAAGCTTTCTTT. This codes for CASTPGTGRNTEAFF.

The chain carries TRBV7-9 and TRBJ1-6; D perhaps matches TRBD1 (6 bases). Looked up from germline, CDR1 is SEHNR and CDR2 is FQNEAQ (reference sequence). V was trimmed by 5 bases and J by 5 bases, leaving 10 bases between them. CDR3 length: 14 amino acids. This CDR3 is CASSPGQNNSPLHF. The CDR3 bases are TGTGCCAGCAGCCCCGGACAGAATAATTCACCCCTCCACTTT. Drawing the rest from reference TRBV7-9 and TRBJ1-6, the complete variable domain is DTGVSQNPRHKITKRGQNVTFRCDPISEHNRLYWYRQTLGQGPEFLTYFQNEAQLEKSRLLSDRFSAERPKGSFSTLEIQRTEQGDSAMYLCASSPGQNNSPLHFGNGTRLTVT.

The V gene is TRBV27, the J gene TRBJ2-6; D unresolved. In germline, CDR1 is MNHEY, CDR2 SMNVEV (reference sequence). The CDR3 runs 15 residues. The ends were cut back, 5 bases at V and 0 bases at J, with 8 bases in the middle. The CDR3 sequence: CASSTYSSGANVLTF. For the CDR3, the DNA is TGTGCCAGCAGTACCTACAGCTCTGGGGCCAACGTCCTGACTTTC.

The chain links TRBV7-9 to TRBJ2-3, with 10 bases aligning to TRBD2. The CDR3 has 16 residues. Germline CDR1 and CDR2: SEHNR and FQNEAQ (reference sequence). The V and J ends lost 5 bases and 0 bases, in that order; junction bases with no gene match: 5. As DNA, the CDR3 is TGTGCCAGCAGCAAACGACTAGCGGGTAGCACAGATACGCAGTATTTT. As protein: CASSKRLAGSTDTQYF.

The chain joins TRBV5-1 to TRBJ2-3; D may be TRBD2 (6 bases). Germline CDR1 SGHRS, CDR2 YFSETQ. The CDR3 is made up of 12 amino acids. Trimming took 5 bases from V and 5 from J, leaving 9 bases between them. CDR3 in amino acids: CASRGGGDTQYF. The CDR3 nucleotides are TGCGCCAGCAGGGGGGGAGGAGATACGCAGTATTTT.

Only one count was recorded for this clone. The chain uses TRBV4-1 and TRBJ2-1; weak D call: TRBD2 (6 bases). Germline loops: CDR1 MGHRA, CDR2 YSYEKL. The CDR3 spans 17 residues. V lost 1 base, J lost 9 bases, and 22 bases lay in between. CDR3 sequence (DNA): TGCGCCAGCAGCCAAGCCCCAGCGACACGGGTCGGGGGTGAGCAGTTCTTC. Translation gives CASSQAPATRVGGEQFF.

This clone was seen a single time. The rearrangement joins TRBV5-4 to TRBJ2-2; 8 nucleotides agree with TRBD1. Losses at the gene ends were 3 bases for V and 4 bases for J; bases not matched to a gene: 2. Germline-derived CDR1 and CDR2 are SGHNT and YYREEE (reference sequence). CDR3 size: 14 residues. CDR3: CASSSGTGTGELFF. CDR3 nucleotides: TGTGCCAGCAGCTCCGGGACAGGCACCGGGGAGCTGTTTTTT.

The chain carries TRBV13 and TRBJ2-5; TRBD2 is a possible D gene (5 bases). Germline CDR1 is PRHDT and CDR2 is FYEKMQ (reference sequence). V was clipped by 5 bases and J by 2 bases, with 9 bases between them. The CDR3 runs 13 residues. The CDR3 reads CASSRTRQETQYF. The CDR3 DNA follows: TGTGCCAGCAGCAGAACTAGGCAAGAGACCCAGTACTTC.

A single count supports this clone. V usage is TRBV15 and J usage is TRBJ1-6; D call uncertain. This CDR3 has 17 amino acids. Germline CDR1 is LNHNV and CDR2 is YYDKDF (reference sequence). V gave up 0 bases and J gave up 0 bases, with 9 bases separating them. The DNA for the CDR3 is TGTGCCACCAGCAGAGAGGGCTTAAGCTCCTATAATTCACCCCTCCACTTT. Its translation: CATSREGLSSYNSPLHF.

This chain links TRBV5-1 with TRBJ2-2; 12 nucleotides line up with TRBD1. This CDR3 has 16 amino acids. Germline assignment: CDR1 SGHRS and CDR2 YFSETQ. J was trimmed by 5 bases and V by 6 bases; bases with no gene match: 8. CDR3 sequence (DNA): TGCGCCAGCAACTCTCCGGGACAGGGGGCAACCGGGGAGCTGTTTTTT. It specifies CASNSPGQGATGELFF.

On this clone itself: The sample holds other DNA sequences that translate to the same CDR3. This chain links TRBV6-5 with TRBJ1-1, with D tentatively TRBD1 (6 bases). The ends were cut back, 0 bases at V and 5 bases at J, with 10 bases in the middle. This CDR3 is built from 14 residues. Germline CDR1 MNHEY, CDR2 SVGAGI. In nucleotides, the CDR3 is TGTGCCAGCAGTTACTCGCAGGGGAATACTGAAGCTTTCTTT. This sequence encodes CASSYSQGNTEAFF.

The V and J genes are TRBV5-1 and TRBJ2-2; D possibly corresponds to TRBD2 (6 bases). V was clipped by 4 bases and J by 5 bases, with 18 bases between them. Germline V lookup: CDR1 SGHRS, CDR2 YFSETQ. CDR3 length: 16 amino acids. The CDR3 coding sequence is TGCGCCAGCAGCCACAACCAGGGAGGTTATACCGGGGAGCTGTTTTTT. It codes for CASSHNQGGYTGELFF. The full variable domain, rest sourced from reference TRBV5-1 and TRBJ2-2, is KAGVTQTPRYLIKTRGQQVTLSCSPISGHRSVSWYQQTPGQGLQFLFEYFSETQRNKGNFPGRFSGRQFSNSRSEMNVSTLELGDSALYLCASSHNQGGYTGELFFGEGSRLTVL.

V and J are TRBV6-5 and TRBJ1-1, with D possibly matching TRBD1 (5 bases). In germline, CDR1 is MNHEY, CDR2 SVGAGI. The CDR3 has 15 residues. The V gene lost 2 bases and the J gene lost 5 bases, with 15 bases spanning the gap. The CDR3 nucleotides read TGTGCCAGCAGTTACAGTTCCGACCAGGGAACTGAAGCTTTCTTT. It codes for CASSYSSDQGTEAFF.

This chain joins TRBV5-4 and TRBJ2-3; tentatively, D is TRBD1 (5 bases). From germline, CDR1 is SGHNT and CDR2 YYREEE (reference sequence). V lost 4 bases to trimming and J lost 5 bases, with 14 bases between them. The CDR3 contains 14 residues. The CDR3 loop is CASSPQGFGDTQYF. The CDR3 DNA reads as TGTGCCAGCAGCCCCCAGGGTTTTGGAGATACGCAGTATTTT.

This clone came up once. The gene calls are TRBV14 and TRBJ1-4, with D possibly TRBD1 on 6 matching bases. Germline CDR1 is SGHDN and CDR2 is FVKESK. This CDR3 region has 20 residues. V lost 2 bases and J 2 bases, leaving 24 bases between the germline ends. The CDR3 region is CASSQLDAFMGAGTNEKLFF. DNA for the CDR3: TGTGCCAGCAGCCAATTGGATGCTTTTATGGGGGCTGGGACTAATGAAAAACTGTTTTTT.

This chain joins TRBV10-3 and TRBJ2-2, with TRBD1 identical over 10 bases. Per the germline V gene, CDR1 is ENHRY and CDR2 is SYGVKD. The J segment lost 3 bases and the V segment lost 6 bases, leaving 4 bases of the junction unmatched. The CDR3 extends over 15 amino acids. The CDR3 reads CAIRGGTGDTGELFF. CDR3 nucleotides: TGTGCCATCAGGGGGGGGACAGGGGACACCGGGGAGCTGTTTTTT.

The count of this clone is one. The chain carries TRBV7-9 and TRBJ1-1, with 11 bases matching TRBD1. The ends lost 6 bases at V and 4 bases at J; junction bases unmatched: 4. The CDR3 spans 14 residues. The germline CDR1 and CDR2 sequences are SEHNR and FQNEAQ (reference sequence). CDR3 amino acids: CASRAGTGGTEAFF. The CDR3 bases are TGTGCCAGCAGGGCCGGGACAGGGGGCACTGAAGCTTTCTTT.

The chain joins TRBV15 to TRBJ2-3, with 8 bases that match TRBD1. V was pared by 5 bases and J by 3 bases, with 4 bases of the junction left unmatched. CDR3 length: 14 residues. Germline loops: CDR1 LNHNV, CDR2 YYDKDF (reference sequence). CDR3 DNA sequence: TGTGCCACCAGCGGGGGACAGGTGACAGATACGCAGTATTTT. This gives the protein CATSGGQVTDTQYF. Full variable domain (rest looked up from reference TRBV15 and TRBJ2-3): DAMVIQNPRYQVTQFGKPVTLSCSQTLNHNVMYWYQQKSSQAPKLLFHYYDKDFNNEADTPDNFQSRRPNTSFCFLDIRSPGLGDTAMYLCATSGGQVTDTQYFGPGTRLTVL.

The chain employs TRBV18 and TRBJ2-7; D possibly corresponds to TRBD2 (5 bases). The ends were cut back, 6 bases at V and 3 bases at J, with 12 bases in the middle. The CDR3 loop spans 13 amino acids. Germline loops: CDR1 KGHSH, CDR2 LQKENI. The CDR3 sequence: CASSVGENYEQYF. Written as DNA, the CDR3 is TGTGCCAGCTCGGTGGGAGAAAACTACGAGCAGTACTTC. The complete variable domain, with remaining parts taken from reference TRBV18 and TRBJ2-7, reads NAGVMQNPRHLVRRRGQEARLRCSPMKGHSHVYWYRQLPEEGLKFMVYLQKENIIDESGMPKERFSAEFPKEGPSILRIQQVVRGDSAAYFCASSVGENYEQYFGPGTRLTVT.

This clone is a singleton in its sample. The chain links TRBV14 to TRBJ1-2; unclear D gene. Germline loops: CDR1 SGHDN, CDR2 FVKESK. V lost 5 bases to trimming and J lost 8 bases, with 21 bases between them. The CDR3 totals 15 residues. The chain's CDR3 is CASSENVGGIKGYTF. CDR3 bases: TGTGCCAGCAGCGAAAACGTCGGAGGCATTAAGGGCTACACCTTC. Combining the CDR3 with reference TRBV14 and TRBJ1-2 gives the whole variable domain EAGVTQFPSHSVIEKGQTVTLRCDPISGHDNLYWYRRVMGKEIKFLLHFVKESKQDESGMPNNRFLAERTGGTYSTLKVQPAELEDSGVYFCASSENVGGIKGYTFGSGTRLTVV.